Each of the 30 T cell receptor beta chains below was sequenced from the same sample in a study of metastatic and nonmetastatic thyroid tumors. No patient had received any treatment before thyroid surgery. TCRdb re-clonotyped the PCR reads via MiXCR. Of about 69,000 clones detected, more than 13% appear once; the ten largest clones hold approximately 7%. Source material: blood. The receptors shown here come from a male donor with papillary thyroid cancer or a benign thyroid nodule (not recorded which). Some clones in this sample may be carry-over from other donors' samples.

This clone appeared many times. The genes are TRBV4-1 and TRBJ1-6; D perhaps matches TRBD1 (5 bases). CDR1 and CDR2 (germline): MGHRA, YSYEKL. The CDR3 sequence is 17 residues long. Deletions cut 0 bases from V and 11 bases from J, with 20 bases between. In DNA, the CDR3 is TGCGCCAGCAGCCAAGATATATCCCGCAGGGCGGCCCCACCCCTCCACTTT. Residues: CASSQDISRRAAPPLHF.

This clone was counted ten times or more. The CDR3 nucleotides read TGTGCCAGCAGCTTTTCGGACAGGCGGGCGTTCTTC. It translates to CASSFSDRRAFF. J is TRBJ2-1 and V is TRBV7-9, with 7 nucleotides matching TRBD1. The CDR3 has 12 amino acids. Per germline, CDR1 SEHNR and CDR2 FQNEAQ (reference sequence). V was pared by 3 bases and J by 15 bases, with 8 bases of the junction left unmatched.

This clone was counted a few times. This CDR3 reads CASSESRDNPRVTF. CDR3 nucleotides: TGTGCCAGCAGCGAGTCCCGTGACAACCCAAGGGTCACCTTC. The V gene is TRBV6-1, the J gene TRBJ1-2; the D is unclear. The V and J ends lost 6 bases and 13 bases respectively, with 24 bases between them. The germline V gene encodes CDR1 MNHNS and CDR2 SASEGT. The CDR3 totals 14 residues.

Remarks on this clone: A much larger clone differs by one base, so this may be a read error. The CDR3 DNA reads as TGTGCCACCAGTGAGACGGGACACGGGGCCAAAAACATTCAGTACTTC. Protein: CATSETGHGAKNIQYF. The V call is TRBV24-1, the J call TRBJ2-4, with D possibly TRBD1 on 6 matching bases. This CDR3 is 16 amino acids long. The V and J ends lost 4 bases and 1 base respectively, with 13 bases between them. CDR1 and CDR2 (germline): KGHDR, SFDVKD.

There are many counts of this clone. The chain uses TRBV30 and TRBJ2-1; tentatively, D is TRBD1 (6 bases). Germline loops: CDR1 GTSNPN, CDR2 SVGIG (reference sequence). This CDR3 spans 13 amino acids. V lost 5 bases and J lost 6, with 14 bases in between. CDR3 region: CAWDWGRGNEQFF. The CDR3 DNA sequence: TGTGCCTGGGACTGGGGCAGGGGCAATGAGCAGTTCTTC.

This clone was observed at least ten times. The gene calls are TRBV28 and TRBJ2-7; 11 nucleotides line up with TRBD2. The V segment lost 4 bases and the J segment 3 bases; nucleotides outside the gene matches: 8. CDR3 length equals 16 residues. CDR1 and CDR2 from the germline V gene are MDHEN and SYDVKM. The CDR3: CASSSSSGTSGYEQYF. The CDR3, as DNA: TGTGCCAGCAGTTCAAGTTCCGGGACTAGCGGCTACGAGCAGTACTTC. The variable domain in full, completed from reference TRBV28 and TRBJ2-7, reads DVKVTQSSRYLVKRTGEKVFLECVQDMDHENMFWYRQDPGLGLRLIYFSYDVKMKEKGDIPEGYSVSREKKERFSLILESASTNQTSMYLCASSSSSGTSGYEQYFGPGTRLTVT.

This clone appeared many times. The genes are TRBV19 and TRBJ2-4, with 8 nucleotides matching TRBD1. Germline CDR1 reads LNHDA; CDR2 reads SQIVND (reference sequence). The CDR3 has 16 amino acids. V lost 5 bases, J lost 0 bases, and 6 bases stayed unmatched. The CDR3 nucleotides read TGTGCCAGTAGTCTCCAGGGGGCAATAGCCAAAAACATTCAGTACTTC. Protein product: CASSLQGAIAKNIQYF. The complete variable domain, with remaining parts taken from reference TRBV19 and TRBJ2-4, reads DGGITQSPKYLFRKEGQNVTLSCEQNLNHDAMYWYRQDPGQGLRLIYYSQIVNDFQKGDIAEGYSVSREKKESFPLTVTSAQKNPTAFYLCASSLQGAIAKNIQYFGAGTRLSVL.

The chain combines TRBV5-1 with TRBJ1-2; no firm D call. Germline loops: CDR1 SGHRS, CDR2 YFSETQ. Trimming removed 1 base at V and 10 bases at J, with 14 bases between. The CDR3 consists of 13 residues. This CDR3 reads CASSLQADVVYTF. In DNA form, the CDR3 reads TGCGCCAGCAGCTTGCAGGCAGATGTCGTCTACACCTTC.

This clone was seen at least ten times. This rearrangement joins TRBV4-1 to TRBJ1-5; unclear D gene. The CDR3 has 15 amino acids. V was shortened by 0 bases and J by 5 bases, with 11 bases between the two germline ends. Germline CDR1 reads MGHRA; CDR2 reads YSYEKL. In DNA, the CDR3 is TGCGCCAGCAGCCAAGATCGATTCGGCTATCAGCCCCAGCATTTT. Its translation: CASSQDRFGYQPQHF.

Note on this clone: With a much larger clone just one base away, this may be a read error. Other DNA sequences in the sample encode the same CDR3. CDR3: CASSVDDLTDTQYF. In DNA form, the CDR3 reads TGTGCCAGCAGCGTAGACGATCTAACAGATACGCAGTATTTT. This chain links TRBV9 with TRBJ2-3; D not certain. The germline gives CDR1 SGDLS, CDR2 YYNGEE. The CDR3 is made up of 14 amino acids. Trimming stripped 0 bases from V and 3 bases from J, with 8 bases between.

This clone was counted at least ten times. This chain connects TRBV11-2 to TRBJ2-7; D gene unclear. The CDR3 extends over 15 amino acids. V gave up 1 base and J gave up 0 bases, with 10 bases separating them. CDR1 and CDR2 (germline): SGHAT, FQNNGV. Here the CDR3 DNA reads TGTGCCAGCAGCTTAGGGTATATTAGCTCCTACGAGCAGTACGTC. This gives the protein CASSLGYISSYEQYV.

This clone was counted a few times. CDR3 protein: CASSPYRGQQYV. The CDR3 DNA reads as TGTGCCAGCAGCCCATATCGAGGCCAGCAGTACGTC. The rearrangement links TRBV6-1 to TRBJ2-7; D unresolved. CDR1 is MNHNS and CDR2 is SASEGT in the germline V gene. The length of the CDR3 is 12 residues. V was trimmed by 6 bases and J by 8 bases, leaving 14 bases between them.

This clone was observed at least ten times. V gene TRBV7-9 combines with J gene TRBJ1-6; D is undetermined. V gave up 5 bases and J gave up 8 bases, with 13 bases separating them. CDR1 SEHNR and CDR2 FQNEAQ come from the germline V gene (reference sequence). This CDR3 is built from 14 residues. CDR3 nucleotide sequence: TGTGCCAGCAGCCCCGAAGACACCTATTCACCCCTCCACTTT. Protein product: CASSPEDTYSPLHF.

A few counts support this clone. This sequence may be a read error, since a much larger clone differs from it by one base. Other DNA sequences from this sample encode an identical CDR3 as well. The chain recombines TRBV2 with TRBJ1-1; D is uncertain. CDR3 length equals 16 residues. Germline V gene data show CDR1 as SNHLY and CDR2 as FYNNEI. CDR3 bases: TGTGCCAGCAGTGAAAGCGAGTGGGCAGCGAACACTGAAGCTTTCTTC. Translation gives CASSESEWAANTEAFF.

This clone showed up many times. The rearrangement joins TRBV20-1 to TRBJ2-7; no firm D call. The CDR3 is made up of 11 amino acids. Per the germline V gene, CDR1 is DFQATT and CDR2 is SNEGSKA (reference sequence). The V gene lost 4 bases and the J gene lost 0 bases, with 4 bases spanning the gap. As DNA, the CDR3 is TGCAGTGCTACCTCCTCCTACGAGCAGTACTTC. Its protein product is CSATSSYEQYF.

This clone was detected ten times or more. The chain joins TRBV6-2 or TRBV6-3 to TRBJ2-7; 8 bases match TRBD2. The CDR3 sequence is 15 residues long. With 8 bases clipped from V and 0 bases from J, the junction kept 9 bases outside the gene matches. The germline V gene encodes CDR1 MNHEY and CDR2 SVGEGT. The CDR3 nucleotides are TGTGCCAGCGGCCGACCGGGGGGGGGCTCCTACGAGCAGTACTTC. Translated: CASGRPGGGSYEQYF.

Concerning this clone itself: The germline gene is not matched at one end of the junction; a read error may be the cause. The chain couples TRBV9 to TRBJ2-7, with D perhaps TRBD2 (5 bases). Germline CDR1 SGDLS, CDR2 YYNGEE. The CDR3 is 15 residues long. For the CDR3, the DNA is TGTGCCAGCAGCCCTAAAGCTAGCAGCCTCTACGGGCAGTACTTC. It encodes CASSPKASSLYGQYF. The entire variable domain, with the rest obtained from reference TRBV9 and TRBJ2-7, is as follows: DSGVTQTPKHLITATGQRVTLRCSPRSGDLSVYWYQQSLDQGLQFLIQYYNGEERAKGNILERFSAQQFPDLHSELNLSSLELGDSALYFCASSPKASSLYGQYFGPGTRLTVT.

This clone has at least ten counts. The same CDR3 arises from other DNA sequences in this sample as well. The rearrangement links TRBV19 to TRBJ1-3, with 8 positions matching TRBD1. CDR1 and CDR2 from the germline V gene are LNHDA and SQIVND (reference sequence). The CDR3 loop spans 15 amino acids. V was pared by 3 bases and J by 0 bases, with 1 base of the junction left unmatched. CDR3 loop: CASSIDRGSGNTIYF. In DNA form, the CDR3 reads TGTGCCAGTAGTATCGACAGGGGCTCTGGAAACACCATATATTTT.

This clone was observed many times. V usage is TRBV11-2 and J usage is TRBJ2-1, with 8 nucleotides matching TRBD1. Germline V gene data show CDR1 as SGHAT and CDR2 as FQNNGV. The CDR3 spans 14 residues. V gave up 5 bases and J gave up 4 bases; unmatched junction bases: 4. The CDR3 bases are TGTGCCAGCAGCCCGGACAGGGAGTACAATGAGCAGTTCTTC. It specifies CASSPDREYNEQFF. The full variable domain, completed using reference TRBV11-2 and TRBJ2-1, is EAGVAQSPRYKIIEKRQSVAFWCNPISGHATLYWYQQILGQGPKLLIQFQNNGVVDDSQLPKDRFSAERLKGVDSTLKIQPAKLEDSAVYLCASSPDREYNEQFFGPGTRLTVL.

This clone was counted many times. Other DNA sequences in this specimen translate into the identical CDR3. The chain links TRBV18 to TRBJ2-3; D is perhaps TRBD1 (5 bases). The CDR3 consists of 15 residues. Per the germline V gene, CDR1 is KGHSH and CDR2 is LQKENI. V lost 3 bases, J lost 0 bases, and 10 bases lay in between. CDR3: CASSPNQGSTDTQYF. The CDR3 region has the DNA TGTGCCAGCTCACCTAATCAGGGAAGCACAGATACGCAGTATTTT.

The sample holds many counts of this clone. The V call is TRBV14, the J call TRBJ1-3, with no clear D. CDR1 and CDR2 (germline): SGHDN, FVKESK. There are 13 residues in the CDR3. V shed 4 bases and J shed 11 bases, with 15 bases lying between them. The CDR3 nucleotides read TGTGCCAGCAGCCCGGACCTGGGGAGCGCCATATATTTT. It is translated as CASSPDLGSAIYF.

This clone has at least ten counts. The V gene is TRBV10-2, the J gene TRBJ1-6; TRBD1 might be the D (5 bases). Germline CDR1 and CDR2: WSHSY and SAAADI. The V gene lost 6 bases and the J gene lost 6 bases, with 9 bases spanning the gap. The CDR3 runs 13 residues. CDR3 DNA: TGCGCCAGCAGCCGGGACCTTAATTCACCCCTCCACTTT. Translation gives CASSRDLNSPLHF.

This clone was detected ten times or more. The gene calls are TRBV12-3 or TRBV12-4 and TRBJ2-7; a possible D gene is TRBD2 (5 bases). This CDR3 has 13 residues. Trimming shortened V by 1 base and J by 1 base, and 5 bases separated the two germline ends. CDR3 bases: TGTGCCAGCAGTTTAGGGAGGTCCTACGAGCAGTACGTC. It encodes CASSLGRSYEQYV.

This clone came up many times. V and J are TRBV12-3 or TRBV12-4 and TRBJ1-3; D remains ambiguous. CDR3 length: 14 residues. V was trimmed by 5 bases and J by 2 bases, leaving 10 bases between them. The CDR3 sequence is CASSLLGAGNTIYF. The CDR3 DNA follows: TGTGCCAGCAGTCTTCTGGGAGCTGGAAACACCATATATTTT.

Ten or more counts support this clone. This chain links TRBV7-2 with TRBJ2-3, with a possible D match to TRBD2 (5 bases). This CDR3 is 14 amino acids long. In germline, CDR1 is SGHTA, CDR2 FQGNSA. Trimming shortened V by 5 bases and J by 4 bases, and 13 bases separated the two germline ends. The CDR3 protein is CASSTRTPPDTQYF. In nucleotides, the CDR3 is TGTGCCAGCAGCACGAGGACTCCGCCAGATACGCAGTATTTT.

The chain couples TRBV7-3 to TRBJ1-6; D is perhaps TRBD1 (5 bases). CDR1 SGHTA and CDR2 FQGTGA come from the germline V gene. CDR3 length equals 17 residues. V lost 11 bases and J 0 bases, leaving 20 bases between the germline ends. CDR3 in DNA: TGTGCCCCCATGGGGCGTTCCTGTAGCTCCTATAATTCACCCCTCCACTTT. Its translation: CAPMGRSCSSYNSPLHF.

In this sample, this clone turned up many times. The chain combines TRBV27 with TRBJ1-1; possibly TRBD1 for D (5 bases). Germline CDR1 MNHEY, CDR2 SMNVEV (reference sequence). With 7 bases removed from V and 1 base from J, the gap between germline ends came to 16 bases. The length of the CDR3 is 15 residues. The CDR3, as DNA: TGTGCCAGCAACGAGTGGGGGGGTCAGAACACTGAAGCTTTCTTT. Translated: CASNEWGGQNTEAFF.

This clone occurred many times. Distinct nucleotide sequences in the sample also encode this CDR3. V usage is TRBV5-1 and J usage is TRBJ2-1; 11 positions match TRBD2. Trimming at V came to 4 bases and at J to 2 bases, leaving 2 bases not matched to a gene. Germline assignment: CDR1 SGHRS and CDR2 YFSETQ. The CDR3 covers 15 residues. CDR3 DNA sequence: TGCGCCAGCAGCCCGACTAGCGGGACCTACAATGAGCAGTTCTTC. This translates into CASSPTSGTYNEQFF.

With regard to this clone: At one boundary the junction diverges from the germline segment, which might be a read error. V gene TRBV20-1 combines with J gene TRBJ2-2; TRBD2 aligns across 9 bases. This CDR3 spans 16 amino acids. Germline CDR1 and CDR2: DFQATT and SNEGSKA (reference sequence). This chain's CDR3 is CSARDLTREGTGGLFF. DNA for the CDR3: TGCAGTGCCAGAGATTTGACGCGGGAGGGGACCGGGGGGCTGTTTTTT.

The chain is built from TRBV6-5 and TRBJ2-1, with a tentative D call TRBD2 (7 bases). V lost 5 bases and J 0 bases, leaving 26 bases between the germline ends. The CDR3 sequence is 20 residues long. In germline, CDR1 is MNHEY, CDR2 SVGAGI. CDR3 in amino acids: CASSPWGRGGTSVSYNEQFF. The CDR3 DNA sequence: TGTGCCAGCAGTCCTTGGGGCAGGGGAGGCACTAGCGTCTCCTACAATGAGCAGTTCTTC.